The 17 T cell receptor beta chains in this list originate from one sample, sequenced in a study of blood T cells in healthy people across ages. The second PCR ran roughly 7 to 12 cycles with a sample-barcoded 5' primer and J-beta primers. TCRdb re-called the 5' RACE reads through MiXCR, storing one row per CDR3 protein. The profile shows more than 700,000 distinct CDR3 sequences, about 53% of them singletons. The specimen sequenced was blood. Every receptor here comes from a man older than 75 in good health.

The V gene is TRBV5-1, the J gene TRBJ1-1, with TRBD1 identical over 7 bases. The CDR3 is made up of 19 amino acids. Germline CDR1 SGHRS, CDR2 YFSETQ. V lost 4 bases and J lost 5; bases outside the gene matches: 23. The CDR3 DNA is TGCGCCAGCAGCCGGATAGACTTGCCCCGGACAGGTCGGAGAACTGAAGCTTTCTTT. Its translation is CASSRIDLPRTGRRTEAFF. Full variable domain (remainder filled in from reference TRBV5-1 and TRBJ1-1): KAGVTQTPRYLIKTRGQQVTLSCSPISGHRSVSWYQQTPGQGLQFLFEYFSETQRNKGNFPGRFSGRQFSNSRSEMNVSTLELGDSALYLCASSRIDLPRTGRRTEAFFGQGTRLTVV.

This chain joins TRBV5-1 and TRBJ1-2; D is unresolved. The germline gives CDR1 SGHRS, CDR2 YFSETQ. The V and J ends lost 0 bases and 4 bases respectively, with 10 bases between them. The CDR3 is made up of 14 amino acids. This CDR3 is CASSLGRRGYGYTF. For the CDR3, the DNA is TGCGCCAGCAGCTTGGGACGACGGGGCTATGGCTACACCTTC.

J is TRBJ2-7 and V is TRBV9; TRBD2 matches 10 bases. The CDR3 is made up of 15 amino acids. Trimming at V came to 0 bases and at J to 3 bases, leaving 3 bases not matched to a gene. Germline V lookup: CDR1 SGDLS, CDR2 YYNGEE. This CDR3 reads CASSVEPSGSYEQYF. Here the CDR3 DNA reads TGTGCCAGCAGCGTAGAGCCTAGCGGGAGCTACGAGCAGTACTTC. Drawing the rest from reference TRBV9 and TRBJ2-7, the complete variable domain is DSGVTQTPKHLITATGQRVTLRCSPRSGDLSVYWYQQSLDQGLQFLIQYYNGEERAKGNILERFSAQQFPDLHSELNLSSLELGDSALYFCASSVEPSGSYEQYFGPGTRLTVT.

This clonotype turned up a few times. The chain is built from TRBV7-2 and TRBJ2-5; D is perhaps TRBD1 or TRBD2 (5 bases each). The CDR3 consists of 13 residues. Germline CDR1 reads SGHTA; CDR2 reads FQGNSA. With 5 bases removed from V and 9 bases from J, the gap between germline ends came to 16 bases. The CDR3 loop is CASSGAGVTAQYF. CDR3 nucleotides: TGTGCCAGCAGCGGGGCCGGGGTCACGGCCCAGTACTTC.

The rearrangement uses TRBV5-1 and TRBJ2-3; possible D gene TRBD2, 5 bases. Per germline, CDR1 SGHRS and CDR2 YFSETQ. Trimming left V 0 bases short and J 2 bases short, with 19 bases between. There are 18 residues in the CDR3. CDR3: CASSLARGGLEITDTQYF. CDR3 nucleotides: TGCGCCAGCAGCTTGGCCCGCGGCGGACTGGAGATCACAGATACGCAGTATTTT.

V usage is TRBV9 and J usage is TRBJ2-1; 9 bases are shared with TRBD1. The germline V gene has CDR1 SGDLS and CDR2 YYNGEE. The CDR3 has 17 amino acids. V was clipped by 0 bases and J by 5 bases; unmatched bases: 9. In DNA, the CDR3 is TGTGCCAGCAGCGTAGCACAGGGGGCGGGAGTTAACAATGAGCAGTTCTTC. Its translation: CASSVAQGAGVNNEQFF.

This chain links TRBV12-3 or TRBV12-4 with TRBJ2-1; TRBD1 matches at 8 bases. The J call may be in error: the DNA end matches TRBJ2-7 better. The CDR3 runs to 15 residues. The CDR3 DNA follows: TGTGCCAGCAGTTTAAACAGGGGGGCTTCCGACGAGCAGTACTTC. Its protein is CASSLNRGASDEQYF.

The CDR3 nucleotides are TGCGCCAGCAGCGCAGACCCCCAGGCGCAGGGCTACGAGCAGTACTTC. This sequence encodes CASSADPQAQGYEQYF. This rearrangement joins TRBV5-1 to TRBJ2-7; D is possibly TRBD1 (5 bases). CDR1 is SGHRS and CDR2 is YFSETQ in the germline V gene. The V end was cut by 4 bases, the J end by 3 bases, with 20 bases between. CDR3 size: 16 residues.

The sample holds one count of this clonotype. This chain joins TRBV9 and TRBJ2-1; no clear D gene. Trimming pared 4 bases from V and 9 bases from J, leaving 11 bases between. Germline CDR1 reads SGDLS; CDR2 reads YYNGEE. This CDR3 is built from 12 residues. As DNA, the CDR3 is TGTGCCAGCAGCCCCCCGTTACTTGAGCAGTTCTTC. Translating gives CASSPPLLEQFF.

This sequence joins TRBV12-3 or TRBV12-4 and TRBJ2-1, with TRBD2 matching 7 bases. With 5 bases clipped from V and 5 bases from J, the junction kept 12 bases outside the gene matches. The CDR3 is made up of 16 amino acids. The CDR3 protein is CASSPKTSFLNNEQFF. CDR3 bases: TGTGCCAGCAGTCCTAAGACTAGCTTCTTGAACAATGAGCAGTTCTTC.

This clonotype was recorded only once. This sequence joins TRBV13 and TRBJ2-5, with D perhaps matching TRBD2 (6 bases). The V end lost 4 bases, the J end lost 11 bases, and 29 bases lay between the germline ends. Germline V gene lookup returns CDR1 PRHDT and CDR2 FYEKMQ (reference sequence). The CDR3 sequence is 17 residues long. The CDR3 region is CASSSLSRRGLWNEQYF. Here the CDR3 DNA reads TGTGCCAGCAGCTCCCTCTCCCGGAGGGGCCTTTGGAATGAGCAGTACTTC.

This clonotype was recorded a few times. J is TRBJ2-5 and V is TRBV10-3, with D possibly TRBD2 on 6 matching bases. The V and J ends lost 6 bases and 1 base respectively, with 9 bases between them. CDR3 length: 13 residues. CDR1 and CDR2 (germline): ENHRY, SYGVKD. Here the CDR3 reads CAIRRGLQETQYF. The CDR3, as DNA: TGTGCCATCAGGAGGGGACTCCAAGAGACCCAGTACTTC.

This rearrangement joins TRBV2 to TRBJ1-2, with a possible D match to TRBD1 (5 bases). The CDR3 totals 14 residues. The V gene's germline CDR1 is SNHLY and CDR2 FYNNEI. Trimming took 5 bases from V and 2 from J, leaving 12 bases between them. The CDR3 region has the DNA TGTGCCAGCAGTACGGGACGGAAAAACTATGGCTACACCTTC. It translates to CASSTGRKNYGYTF.

J is TRBJ1-2 and V is TRBV12-3 or TRBV12-4; TRBD1 matches 9 bases. V lost 5 bases and J lost 8; bases outside the gene matches: 6. CDR3 length: 13 residues. CDR3 protein: CASSPDRGRGYTF. The CDR3, as DNA: TGTGCCAGCAGTCCGGACAGGGGAAGGGGCTACACCTTC.

This sequence joins TRBV3-1 and TRBJ2-3; 10 bases fit TRBD2. The germline V gene encodes CDR1 LGHDT and CDR2 YNNKEL (reference sequence). CDR3 size: 14 residues. With V trimmed by 6 bases and J by 14 bases, 14 bases remained unmatched. CDR3 region: CASSPGLATPYAYF. CDR3 DNA: TGTGCCAGCAGTCCGGGACTAGCGACACCATACGCGTATTTT.

This chain connects TRBV6-1 to TRBJ2-1; 10 bases are a match to TRBD2. The germline V gene has CDR1 MNHNS and CDR2 SASEGT. This CDR3 is 14 amino acids long. After removal of 7 bases from V and 9 bases from J, the junction contained 9 bases not matched to a gene. The CDR3 DNA reads as TGTGCCAGCATGGCTAGCGGGAGCGTAGGTGAGCAGTTCTTC. Residues: CASMASGSVGEQFF.

This clonotype appeared once. V and J are TRBV3-1 and TRBJ2-7; 8 nucleotides agree with TRBD2. The germline gives CDR1 LGHDT, CDR2 YNNKEL (reference sequence). There are 16 residues in the CDR3. With 2 bases clipped from V and 1 base from J, the junction kept 7 bases outside the gene matches. CDR3 region: CASSQFPGLGSYEQYF. The CDR3 DNA reads TGTGCCAGCAGCCAATTTCCGGGACTAGGGTCCTACGAGCAGTACTTC.